This T cell receptor beta chain emerged from a study of Graves' ophthalmopathy and Graves' hyperthyroidism. Study context: Stable hyperthyroidism was defined by absence of ophthalmopathy within 18 months of follow-up.

RNA transcripts served as template for amplifying TCR beta CDR3 sequences. First-round RT-PCR with HTBI primers preceded a second-round multiplex PCR. A single record per CDR3 protein comes from TCRdb applying MiXCR to the multiplex PCR reads. The sample holds about 550,000 distinct CDR3 sequences, roughly 39% seen once. Between the trimmed V and J ends, which lost 0 bases and 4 bases, there was a span of 10 bases. Germline CDR1 LNHNV, CDR2 YYDKDF (reference sequence). The CDR3 is 14 residues long. Sample: peripheral blood or thyroid tissue (not recorded which). The clonotype originates from an adult man with Graves' hyperthyroidism. The chain carries TRBV15 and TRBJ2-7; D is unresolved. The CDR3 DNA is TGTGCCACCAGCAGAGATAACTGGGAATACGAGCAGTACTTC. Translated: CATSRDNWEYEQYF.